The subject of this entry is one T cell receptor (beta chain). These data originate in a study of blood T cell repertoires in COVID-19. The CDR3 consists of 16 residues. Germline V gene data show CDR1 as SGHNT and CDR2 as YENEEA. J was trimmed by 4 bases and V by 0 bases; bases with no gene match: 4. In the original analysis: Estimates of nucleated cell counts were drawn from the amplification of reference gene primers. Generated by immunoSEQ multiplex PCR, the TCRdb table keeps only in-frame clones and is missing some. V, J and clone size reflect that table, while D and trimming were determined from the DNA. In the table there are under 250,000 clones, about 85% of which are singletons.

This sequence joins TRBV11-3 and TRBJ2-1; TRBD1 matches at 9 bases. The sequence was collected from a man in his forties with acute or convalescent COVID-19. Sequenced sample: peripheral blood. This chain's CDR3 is CASSLDGTGTYNEQFF. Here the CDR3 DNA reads TGTGCCAGCAGCTTAGACGGGACAGGGACTTACAATGAGCAGTTCTTC.